Listed here are 17 T cell receptor beta chains from one sample, sequenced in a study of T cell responses to AZD1222 COVID-19 vaccine. The method was immunoSEQ multiplex PCR; TCRdb's version includes in-frame clones alone and lacks a portion of them. This table has 150,000 to 200,000 clones, 85% to 95% appearing once. The starting material was peripheral blood, obtained 28 days after the second AZD1222 dose. These receptors were obtained from an adult who received the AZD1222 COVID-19 vaccine.

The chain has TRBV30 and TRBJ1-2, with 8 bases identical to TRBD1. The V gene end was trimmed by 1 base and the J gene end by 7 bases; junction bases not matched to a gene: 5. This CDR3 region has 13 residues. CDR1 and CDR2 (germline): GTSNPN, SVGIG (reference sequence). CDR3 sequence: CAWSADRGAGYTF. DNA for the CDR3: TGTGCCTGGAGTGCAGACAGGGGTGCTGGCTACACCTTC.

This chain joins TRBV24-1 and TRBJ1-5; 8 bases match TRBD1. The ends lost 3 bases at V and 2 bases at J; junction bases unmatched: 5. This CDR3 contains 16 residues. Germline assignment: CDR1 KGHDR and CDR2 SFDVKD. The CDR3 is CATSDRTGYGNQPQHF. The CDR3 DNA sequence: TGTGCCACCAGTGATAGGACAGGGTACGGCAATCAGCCCCAGCATTTT.

V gene TRBV6-5 combines with J gene TRBJ1-6; D gene unclear. CDR1 and CDR2 (germline): MNHEY, SVGAGI. The CDR3 extends over 16 amino acids. The V end lost 2 bases, the J end lost 0 bases, and 8 bases lay between the germline ends. DNA for the CDR3: TGTGCCAGCAGTTACGGGCAGCTCTCCTATAATTCACCCCTCCACTTT. Encoded protein: CASSYGQLSYNSPLHF.

The chain links TRBV5-1 to TRBJ1-1; possible D gene TRBD1, 6 bases. This CDR3 has 16 residues. Trimming left V 6 bases short and J 0 bases short, with 18 bases between. The germline V gene has CDR1 SGHRS and CDR2 YFSETQ. In DNA, the CDR3 is TGCGCCAGCACCCCCTTAGGGGGACTCTTGAACACTGAAGCTTTCTTT. Protein: CASTPLGGLLNTEAFF.

The rearrangement joins TRBV11-3 to TRBJ1-1, with a possible D match to TRBD1 (6 bases). The germline CDR1 and CDR2 sequences are SGHNT and YENEEA. The CDR3 has 14 amino acids. Deletions cut 0 bases from V and 5 bases from J, with 10 bases between. CDR3 residues: CASSLEGAKTEAFF. As DNA, the CDR3 is TGTGCCAGCAGCTTAGAGGGGGCAAAAACTGAAGCTTTCTTT.

The J gene is TRBJ2-3, the V gene TRBV4-1; D not resolved. CDR3 length equals 19 residues. V lost 0 bases to trimming and J lost 2 bases, with 21 bases between them. From germline, CDR1 is MGHRA and CDR2 YSYEKL. CDR3 amino acids: CASSQEKLKSGPFTDTQYF. The CDR3 DNA follows: TGCGCCAGCAGCCAAGAAAAATTAAAAAGTGGACCATTCACAGATACGCAGTATTTT.

This clone appeared once. This chain uses TRBV5-1 with TRBJ2-2, with 10 positions matching TRBD2. This CDR3 spans 17 amino acids. CDR1 and CDR2 from the germline V gene are SGHRS and YFSETQ. J gave up 1 base and V 1 base, and 4 bases lay outside the gene matches. The DNA for the CDR3 is TGCGCCAGCAGCTTGACGGCTAGCGGGGGGAACACCGGGGAGCTGTTTTTT. Amino acids: CASSLTASGGNTGELFF.

There are a few counts of this clone. The chain uses TRBV11-3 and TRBJ1-6; no definite D call. Germline CDR1 reads SGHNT; CDR2 reads YENEEA. The CDR3 has 13 residues. Trimming left V 4 bases short and J 4 bases short, with 5 bases between. The CDR3: CASSSSYNSPLHF. DNA of the CDR3: TGTGCCAGCAGCTCCTCTTATAATTCACCCCTCCACTTT.

This chain connects TRBV12-2 to TRBJ1-1. TRBV12-2 is reported as a pseudogene. The CDR3 loop spans 16 amino acids. CDR3 bases: TGTGCAGTCCCTCGTCGCTTAGGGGCGGGGTCCGTTGAAGCTTTCTTT. Its translation: CAVPRRLGAGSVEAFF.

The chain joins TRBV5-1 to TRBJ2-1, with a weak D call TRBD1 (6 bases). CDR3 length equals 14 residues. Trimming cost V 7 bases and J 8 bases, with 19 bases left between them. Germline-derived CDR1 and CDR2 are SGHRS and YFSETQ. The CDR3 spells CASGSGVGVDEQFF. The CDR3 coding sequence is TGCGCCAGCGGATCAGGGGTTGGAGTTGATGAGCAGTTCTTC.

The chain links TRBV9 to TRBJ2-2; D gene uncertain. The CDR3 spans 15 residues. V lost 0 bases and J lost 0, with 6 bases in between. In germline, CDR1 is SGDLS, CDR2 YYNGEE. DNA of the CDR3: TGTGCCAGCAGCGTAGGGCACTCGAACACCGGGGAGCTGTTTTTT. Residues: CASSVGHSNTGELFF. Drawing the rest from reference TRBV9 and TRBJ2-2, the complete variable domain is DSGVTQTPKHLITATGQRVTLRCSPRSGDLSVYWYQQSLDQGLQFLIQYYNGEERAKGNILERFSAQQFPDLHSELNLSSLELGDSALYFCASSVGHSNTGELFFGEGSRLTVL.

This clone was detected once. V gene TRBV2 combines with J gene TRBJ1-2; D unclear. The CDR3 is 15 residues long. Germline CDR1 and CDR2: SNHLY and FYNNEI. V was trimmed by 4 bases and J by 4 bases, leaving 16 bases between them. CDR3 in DNA: TGTGCCAGCAGTGCCGAAGGGCAACCCCTCTATGGCTACACCTTC. This encodes CASSAEGQPLYGYTF.

V gene TRBV28 combines with J gene TRBJ1-4, with TRBD1 matching 8 bases. Germline CDR1 MDHEN, CDR2 SYDVKM. CDR3 length: 14 amino acids. Trimming at V came to 5 bases and at J to 9 bases, leaving 8 bases not matched to a gene. The CDR3 nucleotides are TGTGCCAGCAGTGACTCCGGACAGGGAAAAAAACTGTTTTTT. It is translated as CASSDSGQGKKLFF.

This rearrangement joins TRBV7-3 to TRBJ2-7, with D maybe TRBD1 (7 bases). The CDR3 is made up of 15 amino acids. The V end was cut by 5 bases, the J end by 4 bases, with 18 bases between. Germline loops: CDR1 SGHTA, CDR2 FQGTGA. The CDR3 loop is CASSQFRGAPYEQYF. Here the CDR3 DNA reads TGTGCCAGCAGCCAGTTCAGGGGGGCTCCGTACGAGCAGTACTTC. The full variable domain, completed using reference TRBV7-3 and TRBJ2-7, is GAGVSQTPSNKVTEKGKYVELRCDPISGHTALYWYRQSLGQGPEFLIYFQGTGAADDSGLPNDRFFAVRPEGSVSTLKIQRTERGDSAVYLCASSQFRGAPYEQYFGPGTRLTVT.

J is TRBJ2-3 and V is TRBV5-1, with 10 bases identical to TRBD2. CDR3 length: 16 amino acids. V lost 4 bases to trimming and J lost 2 bases; unmatched junction nucleotides: 7. The V gene's germline CDR1 is SGHRS and CDR2 YFSETQ. The CDR3 DNA reads as TGCGCCAGCAGCCTGACTAGCGGGCCCTCCACAGATACGCAGTATTTT. It is translated as CASSLTSGPSTDTQYF.

This rearrangement joins TRBV19 to TRBJ1-1; TRBD1 might be the D (5 bases). Trimming took off 4 bases at V and 3 bases at J, with 9 bases between the two ends. The V gene's germline CDR1 is LNHDA and CDR2 SQIVND (reference sequence). The CDR3 loop spans 13 amino acids. In DNA form, the CDR3 reads TGTGCCAGTAGTAATCGGGGGGACACTGAAGCTTTCTTT. It is translated as CASSNRGDTEAFF.

The table lists this clone with a count of one. The CDR3 loop reads CASASHSRGESSYEQYF. CDR3 coding DNA: TGTGCCAGCGCCTCACACTCCCGGGGCGAAAGCTCCTACGAGCAGTACTTC. The chain carries TRBV11-2 and TRBJ2-7; D is perhaps TRBD1 or TRBD2 (5 bases each). The CDR3 is 17 amino acids. Germline CDR1 reads SGHAT; CDR2 reads FQNNGV. Trimming removed 8 bases at V and 0 bases at J, with 23 bases between.